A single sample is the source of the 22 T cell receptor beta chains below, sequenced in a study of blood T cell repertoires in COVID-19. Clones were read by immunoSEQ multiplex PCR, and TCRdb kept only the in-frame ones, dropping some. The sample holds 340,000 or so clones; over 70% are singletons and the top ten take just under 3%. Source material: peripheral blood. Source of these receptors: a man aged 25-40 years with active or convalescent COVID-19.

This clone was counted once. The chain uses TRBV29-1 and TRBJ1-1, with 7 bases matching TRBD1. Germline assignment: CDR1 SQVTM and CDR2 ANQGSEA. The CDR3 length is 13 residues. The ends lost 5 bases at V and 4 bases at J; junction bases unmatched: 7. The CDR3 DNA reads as TGCAGCGTTCCTAAGACAGGGAGCACTGAAGCTTTCTTT. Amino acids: CSVPKTGSTEAFF.

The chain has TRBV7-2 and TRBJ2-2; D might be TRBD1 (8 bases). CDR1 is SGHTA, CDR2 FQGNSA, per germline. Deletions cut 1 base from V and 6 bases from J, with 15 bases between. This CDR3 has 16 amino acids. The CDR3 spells CASSLERGQVSGELFF. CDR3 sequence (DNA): TGTGCCAGCAGCTTAGAGCGGGGACAGGTATCCGGGGAGCTGTTTTTT.

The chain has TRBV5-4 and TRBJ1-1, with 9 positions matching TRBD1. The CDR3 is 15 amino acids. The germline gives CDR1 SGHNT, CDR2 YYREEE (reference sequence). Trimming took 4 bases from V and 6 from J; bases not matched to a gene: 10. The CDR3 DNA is TGTGCCAGCAGCCCTAAGGACAGGGGCCGGGCTGAAGCTTTCTTT. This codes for CASSPKDRGRAEAFF.

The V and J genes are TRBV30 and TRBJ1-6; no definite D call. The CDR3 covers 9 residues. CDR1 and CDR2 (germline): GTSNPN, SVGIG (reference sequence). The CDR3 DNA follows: TGTGCTATCCCGGGGTCGGTCCACTTT. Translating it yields CAIPGSVHF.

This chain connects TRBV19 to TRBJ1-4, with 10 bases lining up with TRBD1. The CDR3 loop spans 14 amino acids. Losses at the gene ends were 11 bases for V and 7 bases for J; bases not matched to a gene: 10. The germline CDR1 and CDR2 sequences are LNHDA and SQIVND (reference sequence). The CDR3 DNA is TGTGCCGTTGGTGAGACAGGGGGCTCTGAAAAACTGTTTTTT. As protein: CAVGETGGSEKLFF.

The CDR3 bases are TGTGCCAGCAGCGGAACCCCGGGGAGCGGGACATCCTATGGCTACACCTTC. This sequence encodes CASSGTPGSGTSYGYTF. This chain links TRBV9 with TRBJ1-2, with D tentatively TRBD1 (6 bases). Trimming removed 3 bases at V and 4 bases at J, with 22 bases between. The CDR3 sequence is 17 residues long. Germline CDR1 reads SGDLS; CDR2 reads YYNGEE.

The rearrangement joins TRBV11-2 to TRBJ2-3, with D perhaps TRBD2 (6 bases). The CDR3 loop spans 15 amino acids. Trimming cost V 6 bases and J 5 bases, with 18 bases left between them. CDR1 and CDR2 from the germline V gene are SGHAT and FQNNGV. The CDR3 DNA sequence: TGTGCCAGCAGTTTGGGGACTTCCCCTGGAGATACGCAGTATTTT. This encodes CASSLGTSPGDTQYF. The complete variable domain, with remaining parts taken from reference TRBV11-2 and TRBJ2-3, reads EAGVAQSPRYKIIEKRQSVAFWCNPISGHATLYWYQQILGQGPKLLIQFQNNGVVDDSQLPKDRFSAERLKGVDSTLKIQPAKLEDSAVYLCASSLGTSPGDTQYFGPGTRLTVL.

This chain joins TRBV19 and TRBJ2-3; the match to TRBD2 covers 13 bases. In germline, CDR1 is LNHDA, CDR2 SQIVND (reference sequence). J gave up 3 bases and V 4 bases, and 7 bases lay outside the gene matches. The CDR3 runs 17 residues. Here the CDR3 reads CASSSPGLAGITDTQYF. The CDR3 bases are TGTGCCAGTAGTAGCCCGGGACTAGCGGGAATTACAGATACGCAGTATTTT.

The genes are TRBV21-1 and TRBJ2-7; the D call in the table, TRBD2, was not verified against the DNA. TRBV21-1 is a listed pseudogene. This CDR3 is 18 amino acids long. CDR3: CASSKGGLAGGSSYEQYF. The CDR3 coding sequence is TGTGCCAGCAGCAAAGGAGGACTAGCGGGAGGAAGCTCCTACGAGCAGTACTTC.

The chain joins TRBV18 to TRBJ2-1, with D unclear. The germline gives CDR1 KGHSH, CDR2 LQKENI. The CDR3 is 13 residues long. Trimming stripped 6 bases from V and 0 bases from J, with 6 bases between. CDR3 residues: CASSPSSYNEQFF. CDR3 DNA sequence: TGTGCCAGCTCCCCGAGCTCCTACAATGAGCAGTTCTTC.

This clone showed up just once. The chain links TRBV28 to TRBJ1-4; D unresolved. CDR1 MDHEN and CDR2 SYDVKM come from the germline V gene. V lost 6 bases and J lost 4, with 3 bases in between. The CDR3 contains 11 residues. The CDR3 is CASSLNEKLFF. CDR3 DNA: TGTGCCAGCAGCCTTAATGAAAAACTGTTTTTT.

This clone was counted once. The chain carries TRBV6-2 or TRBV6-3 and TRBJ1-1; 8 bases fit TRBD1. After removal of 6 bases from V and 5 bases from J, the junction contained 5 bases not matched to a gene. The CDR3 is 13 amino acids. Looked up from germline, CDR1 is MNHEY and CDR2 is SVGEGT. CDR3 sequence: CASSPGGGTEAFF. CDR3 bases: TGTGCCAGCAGCCCAGGGGGCGGGACTGAAGCTTTCTTT.

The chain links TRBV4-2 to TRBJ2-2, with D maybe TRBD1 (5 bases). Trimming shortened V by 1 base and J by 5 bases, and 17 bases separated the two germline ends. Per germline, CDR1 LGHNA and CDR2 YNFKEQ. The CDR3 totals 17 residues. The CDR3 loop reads CASSQGSRSGWTGELFF. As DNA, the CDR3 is TGTGCCAGCAGCCAAGGATCGAGGTCAGGGTGGACCGGGGAGCTGTTTTTT.

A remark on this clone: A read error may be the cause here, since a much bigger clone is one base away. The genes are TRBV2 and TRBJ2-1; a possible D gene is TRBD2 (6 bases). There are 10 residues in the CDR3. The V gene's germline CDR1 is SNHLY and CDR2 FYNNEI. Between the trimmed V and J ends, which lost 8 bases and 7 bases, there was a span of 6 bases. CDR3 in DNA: TGTGCCAGCCGGGAGAATGAGCAGTTCTTC. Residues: CASRENEQFF.

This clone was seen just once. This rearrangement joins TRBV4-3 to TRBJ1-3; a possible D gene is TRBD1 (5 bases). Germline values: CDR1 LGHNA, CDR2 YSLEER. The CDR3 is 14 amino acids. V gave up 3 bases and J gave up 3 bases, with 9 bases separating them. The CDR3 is CASSHLDIGNTIYF. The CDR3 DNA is TGCGCCAGCAGCCACTTGGACATTGGAAACACCATATATTTT.

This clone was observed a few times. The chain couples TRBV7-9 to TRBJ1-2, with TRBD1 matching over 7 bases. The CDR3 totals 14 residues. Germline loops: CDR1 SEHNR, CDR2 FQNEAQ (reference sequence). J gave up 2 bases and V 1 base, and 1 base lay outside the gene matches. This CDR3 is CASSLETGNYGYTF. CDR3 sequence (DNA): TGTGCCAGCAGCTTAGAGACAGGGAACTATGGCTACACCTTC.

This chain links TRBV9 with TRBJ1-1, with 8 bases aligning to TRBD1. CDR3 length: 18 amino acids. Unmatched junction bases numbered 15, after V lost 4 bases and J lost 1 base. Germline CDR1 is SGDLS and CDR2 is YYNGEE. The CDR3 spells CASSLLLGQGATNTEAFF. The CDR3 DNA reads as TGTGCCAGCAGCTTACTTCTAGGACAGGGCGCCACGAACACTGAAGCTTTCTTT.

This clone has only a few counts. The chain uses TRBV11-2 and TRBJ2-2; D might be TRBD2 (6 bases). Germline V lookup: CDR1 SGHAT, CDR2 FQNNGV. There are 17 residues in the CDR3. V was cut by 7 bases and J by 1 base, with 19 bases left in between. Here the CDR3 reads CASTPARRRGNTGELFF. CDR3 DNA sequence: TGTGCCAGCACCCCCGCGAGGCGGAGGGGGAACACCGGGGAGCTGTTTTTT.

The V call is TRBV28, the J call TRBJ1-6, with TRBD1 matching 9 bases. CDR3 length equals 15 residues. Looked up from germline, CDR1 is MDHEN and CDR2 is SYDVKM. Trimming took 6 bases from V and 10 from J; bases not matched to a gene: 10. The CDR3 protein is CASRTRTGEGSPLHF. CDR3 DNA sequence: TGTGCCAGCAGAACCCGGACAGGGGAAGGGTCACCCCTCCACTTT.

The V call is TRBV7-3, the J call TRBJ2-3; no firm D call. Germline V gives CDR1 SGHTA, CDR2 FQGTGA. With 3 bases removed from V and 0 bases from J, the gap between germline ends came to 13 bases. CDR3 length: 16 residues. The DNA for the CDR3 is TGTGCCAGCAGCTTTCAACAGTCCCGAAGCACAGATACGCAGTATTTT. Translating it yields CASSFQQSRSTDTQYF.

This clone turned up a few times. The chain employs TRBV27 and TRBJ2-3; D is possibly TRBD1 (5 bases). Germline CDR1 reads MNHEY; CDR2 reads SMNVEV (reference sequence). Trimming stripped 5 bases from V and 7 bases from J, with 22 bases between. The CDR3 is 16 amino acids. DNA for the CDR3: TGTGCCAGCAGTCGGCAGGGTCCCGGTGGAATACATACGCAGTATTTT. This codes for CASSRQGPGGIHTQYF.

CDR3 protein: CASSERFNYGYTF. As DNA, the CDR3 is TGTGCCAGCAGTGAGCGATTTAACTATGGCTACACCTTC. The chain combines TRBV28 with TRBJ1-2; no reliable D call. Per the germline V gene, CDR1 is MDHEN and CDR2 is SYDVKM. Deletions cut 5 bases from V and 1 base from J, with 8 bases between. The CDR3 has 13 amino acids.